This TCR beta chain was recovered during a study of beta chain features in type 1 diabetes. The J segment lost 5 bases and the V segment lost 4 bases, leaving 5 bases of the junction unmatched. This CDR3 comprises 13 residues. Germline CDR1 SGHRS, CDR2 YFSETQ. This clone was counted only a few times. Its target is unknown. Expressed TCRB transcripts were sequenced because the isolated RNA had all been reverse transcribed beforehand. Sequencing used immunoSEQ multiplex PCR; TCRdb keeps in-frame clones, though not all of them. The table lists about 390,000 clones, 9.6% of them singletons. Points from the study as a whole: Type 1 diabetes patients had TCRB CDR3s that were shorter (moderately but significantly so) in all four CD4+ subsets. TCRB repertoires of naive, central memory and Treg cells appeared more similar among patients than among healthy donors.

The receptor's source is a man aged 30-40 years with type 1 diabetes. The V gene is TRBV5-1, the J gene TRBJ2-5; 7 bases line up with TRBD1. Sequenced sample: central memory CD4+ T cells from blood. CDR3 amino acids: CASSEGGQETQYF. CDR3 nucleotides: TGCGCCAGCAGCGAAGGGGGCCAGGAGACCCAGTACTTC. The whole variable domain, remainder taken from reference TRBV5-1 and TRBJ2-5, is KAGVTQTPRYLIKTRGQQVTLSCSPISGHRSVSWYQQTPGQGLQFLFEYFSETQRNKGNFPGRFSGRQFSNSRSEMNVSTLELGDSALYLCASSEGGQETQYFGPGTRLLVL.